The 19 T cell receptor beta chains in this list originate from one sample, sequenced in a study of T cells in Graves' hyperthyroidism and ophthalmopathy. Amplification of TCR beta CDR3 regions used RNA as the template. The study used the HTBI primer set for a first-round RT-PCR of the TCR CDR3. MiXCR, applied by TCRdb to the multiplex PCR reads, yields one record per CDR3 protein. There are about 410,000 distinct CDR3 sequences in the sample; about 14% occur only once, and around 20% lies in the top ten. The sequencing sample was made of blood. The receptor set was obtained from a woman aged 25 to 45 with Graves' ophthalmopathy.

In this sample, this clonotype turned up many times. This chain links TRBV7-2 with TRBJ2-3; no clear D gene. Per the germline V gene, CDR1 is SGHTA and CDR2 is FQGNSA. This CDR3 has 13 residues. V lost 5 bases, J lost 3 bases, and 9 bases lay in between. CDR3 nucleotides: TGTGCCAGCAGCGACTTTTTGACAGATACGCAGTATTTT. This encodes CASSDFLTDTQYF.

This clonotype was seen ten or more times. The J gene is TRBJ1-3, the V gene TRBV12-3 or TRBV12-4, with D uncertain. The V end was cut by 5 bases, the J end by 2 bases, with 13 bases between. This CDR3 has 15 amino acids. The CDR3 DNA is TGTGCCAGCAGTCTCCCCGTAGGCCCTGGAAACACCATATATTTT. Amino acids: CASSLPVGPGNTIYF.

In this sample, this clonotype turned up a few times. This chain joins TRBV4-1 and TRBJ2-7, with 8 bases identical to TRBD1. The V gene end was trimmed by 0 bases and the J gene end by 3 bases; junction bases not matched to a gene: 7. This CDR3 is built from 16 residues. Looked up from germline, CDR1 is MGHRA and CDR2 is YSYEKL. The CDR3 coding sequence is TGCGCCAGCAGCCAAGATCAATGGGACAGGCTCTACGAGCAGTACTTC. Amino acids: CASSQDQWDRLYEQYF.

Only a few counts were recorded for this clonotype. The chain recombines TRBV29-1 with TRBJ1-5, with D maybe TRBD1 (6 bases). The CDR3 spans 12 residues. Germline V gene data show CDR1 as SQVTM and CDR2 as ANQGSEA. V lost 7 bases, J lost 4 bases, and 11 bases lay in between. The CDR3 DNA follows: TGCAGCGCTCGGACAGAGAATCAGCCCCAGCATTTT. It specifies CSARTENQPQHF.

The table lists this clonotype with a few counts. This rearrangement joins TRBV5-6 to TRBJ2-3; 8 nucleotides match TRBD1. This CDR3 comprises 17 residues. In germline, CDR1 is SGHDT, CDR2 YYEEEE. The junction had 12 bases not matched to a gene; V was cut back by 3 bases and J by 3 bases. CDR3 DNA sequence: TGTGCCAGCAGCTCGCAGGGGGCGCGCTTTCGTACAGATACGCAGTATTTT. Translation: CASSSQGARFRTDTQYF. Full variable domain (outside the CDR3, taken from reference TRBV5-6 and TRBJ2-3): DAGVTQSPTHLIKTRGQQVTLRCSPKSGHDTVSWYQQALGQGPQFIFQYYEEEERQRGNFPDRFSGHQFPNYSSELNVNALLLGDSALYLCASSSQGARFRTDTQYFGPGTRLTVL.

CDR3 sequence reads: CASSYAGQSFAGDTGNTIYF. The DNA for the CDR3 is TGTGCCAGCAGTTACGCGGGACAGTCCTTTGCCGGGGATACTGGAAACACCATATATTTT. V and J are TRBV6-2 or TRBV6-3 and TRBJ1-3; 7 bases are a match to TRBD1. The CDR3 has 20 residues. V was pared by 2 bases and J by 2 bases, with 18 bases of the junction left unmatched. The germline gives CDR1 MNHEY, CDR2 SVGEGT.

This clonotype has only a few counts. V is TRBV16 and J is TRBJ1-3; D might be TRBD1 (6 bases). Germline-derived CDR1 and CDR2 are KGHSY and FQNENV. Deletions cut 2 bases from V and 11 bases from J, with 16 bases between. The CDR3 has 14 amino acids. The CDR3 nucleotides read TGTGCCAGCAGCCAAACCGGGCAGGGGCTCGCCATATATTTT. The encoded protein is CASSQTGQGLAIYF.

This clonotype was detected ten times or more. This chain joins TRBV12-3 or TRBV12-4 and TRBJ2-1; 11 positions agree with TRBD1. Trimming at V came to 6 bases and at J to 8 bases, leaving 6 bases not matched to a gene. The CDR3 sequence is 14 residues long. The CDR3 reads CASSPGTGGDEQFF. The CDR3 bases are TGTGCCAGCAGCCCAGGGACAGGGGGGGATGAGCAGTTCTTC.

The chain has TRBV20-1 and TRBJ1-1; unclear D gene. Looked up from germline, CDR1 is DFQATT and CDR2 is SNEGSKA (reference sequence). The V end was cut by 5 bases, the J end by 8 bases, with 12 bases between. The CDR3 consists of 11 residues. The CDR3 sequence is CSADGPAEAFF. The CDR3 DNA sequence: TGCAGTGCTGACGGGCCCGCGGAAGCTTTCTTT.

This clonotype was detected ten times or more. The V and J genes are TRBV7-8 and TRBJ2-3, with 16 bases identical to TRBD2. CDR1 and CDR2 (germline): SGHVS, FQNEAQ. V gave up 0 bases and J gave up 5 bases; unmatched junction bases: 5. The CDR3 sequence is 18 residues long. CDR3 residues: CASSLALGLAGGRDTQYF. The DNA for the CDR3 is TGTGCCAGCAGCTTAGCGTTGGGACTAGCGGGGGGGAGAGATACGCAGTATTTT.

This clonotype occurred many times. This chain uses TRBV12-3 or TRBV12-4 with TRBJ2-3; D is possibly TRBD2 (6 bases). Trimming stripped 3 bases from V and 3 bases from J, with 10 bases between. The CDR3 sequence is 14 residues long. The chain's CDR3 is CASSFFGGTDTQYF. Written as DNA, the CDR3 is TGTGCCAGCAGTTTTTTCGGGGGAACAGATACGCAGTATTTT.

This chain joins TRBV3-1 and TRBJ2-3; 7 positions agree with TRBD2. The CDR3 sequence is 17 residues long. V lost 1 base to trimming and J lost 1 base; unmatched junction nucleotides: 8. Germline values: CDR1 LGHDT, CDR2 YNNKEL (reference sequence). This CDR3 is CASSQVSERGGTDTQYF. The CDR3 nucleotides read TGTGCCAGCAGCCAAGTCTCGGAGCGGGGTGGCACAGATACGCAGTATTTT.

At least ten counts were recorded for this clonotype. The J gene is TRBJ1-5, the V gene TRBV7-9; no clear D gene. Looked up from germline, CDR1 is SEHNR and CDR2 is FQNEAQ (reference sequence). Trimming left V 3 bases short and J 2 bases short, with 14 bases between. This CDR3 is built from 16 residues. CDR3 coding DNA: TGTGCCAGCAGCTTGGATGAGGGCCCGGGCAATCAGCCCCAGCATTTT. This gives the protein CASSLDEGPGNQPQHF.

This clonotype was counted only a few times. The rearrangement links TRBV28 to TRBJ2-5; perhaps TRBD2 as D (5 bases). This CDR3 has 15 amino acids. The V and J ends lost 5 bases and 1 base respectively, with 14 bases between them. In germline, CDR1 is MDHEN, CDR2 SYDVKM. The CDR3 DNA reads TGTGCCAGCAGTCCCCCGGGCCGGGGCCAAGAGACCCAGTACTTC. It translates to CASSPPGRGQETQYF.

This clonotype was recorded at least ten times. Here the CDR3 DNA reads TGTGCCAGTTACGGGGTGGAGACCCAGTACTTC. Its translation: CASYGVETQYF. The rearrangement links TRBV2 to TRBJ2-5, with a possible D match to TRBD2 (5 bases). Germline V lookup: CDR1 SNHLY, CDR2 FYNNEI. Trimming pared 9 bases from V and 5 bases from J, leaving 10 bases between. The CDR3 loop spans 11 amino acids.

In its sample, this clonotype was seen a few times. This chain uses TRBV5-5 with TRBJ2-1; TRBD1 might be the D (5 bases). Trimming pared 0 bases from V and 0 bases from J, leaving 10 bases between. The CDR3 length is 16 residues. The germline CDR1 and CDR2 sequences are SGHKS and YYEKEE (reference sequence). The CDR3 region is CASSLAGSSSYNEQFF. The CDR3 DNA follows: TGTGCCAGCAGCTTGGCAGGGTCAAGCTCCTACAATGAGCAGTTCTTC. Full variable domain (outside the CDR3, taken from reference TRBV5-5 and TRBJ2-1): DAGVTQSPTHLIKTRGQQVTLRCSPISGHKSVSWYQQVLGQGPQFIFQYYEKEERGRGNFPDRFSARQFPNYSSELNVNALLLGDSALYLCASSLAGSSSYNEQFFGPGTRLTVL.

This clonotype was detected many times. The chain uses TRBV3-1 and TRBJ2-7; D ambiguous. V lost 2 bases, J lost 5 bases, and 7 bases lay in between. Germline lookup yields CDR1 LGHDT and CDR2 YNNKEL (reference sequence). The CDR3 runs 12 residues. The CDR3 reads CASSQNGDEQYF. CDR3 nucleotides: TGTGCCAGCAGCCAAAATGGGGACGAGCAGTACTTC.

This clonotype was counted between two and nine times. The rearrangement uses TRBV4-1 and TRBJ1-5; TRBD1 matches 9 bases. The trim removed 3 bases at V and 6 bases at J, leaving 6 bases unmatched. The V gene's germline CDR1 is MGHRA and CDR2 YSYEKL. The CDR3 sequence is 15 residues long. The CDR3: CASSHEQGASQPQHF. CDR3 nucleotide sequence: TGCGCCAGCAGCCATGAACAGGGGGCAAGTCAGCCCCAGCATTTT.

This clonotype was seen repeatedly, ten times or more. The chain joins TRBV10-1 to TRBJ2-3, with D possibly matching TRBD1 (5 bases). The CDR3 covers 17 residues. The germline gives CDR1 WNHNN, CDR2 SYGVQD (reference sequence). V was cut by 0 bases and J by 6 bases, with 19 bases left in between. CDR3 protein: CASSESTAPQGSDTQYF. CDR3 sequence (DNA): TGCGCCAGCAGTGAGTCCACGGCACCGCAGGGATCTGATACGCAGTATTTT.